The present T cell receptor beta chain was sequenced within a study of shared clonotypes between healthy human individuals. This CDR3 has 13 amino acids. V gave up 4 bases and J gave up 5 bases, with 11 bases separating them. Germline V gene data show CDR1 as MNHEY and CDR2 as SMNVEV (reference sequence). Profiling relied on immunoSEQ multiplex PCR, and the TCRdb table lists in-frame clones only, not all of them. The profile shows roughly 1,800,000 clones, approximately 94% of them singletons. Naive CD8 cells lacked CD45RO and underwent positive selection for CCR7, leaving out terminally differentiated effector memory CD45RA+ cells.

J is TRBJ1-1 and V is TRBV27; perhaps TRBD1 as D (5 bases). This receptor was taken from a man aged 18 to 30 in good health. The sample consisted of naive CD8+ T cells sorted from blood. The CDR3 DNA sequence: TGTGCCAGCAGTTACTCGGGACGGACTGAAGCTTTCTTT. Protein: CASSYSGRTEAFF.